These 16 T cell receptor beta chains came from one sample sequenced in a study of blood T cell repertoires in COVID-19. Assay used: immunoSEQ multiplex PCR; TCRdb lists only in-frame clones, some missing. The table has some 350,000 clones, around 87% seen once. The sample taken for sequencing was peripheral blood. Receptors were obtained from a woman aged 45-65 years with COVID-19, enrolled during active disease.

V usage is TRBV5-6 and J usage is TRBJ2-3; 7 bases match TRBD1. Germline-derived CDR1 and CDR2 are SGHDT and YYEEEE. Trimming cost V 3 bases and J 2 bases; bases outside gene matches: 9. This CDR3 has 16 residues. In DNA form, the CDR3 reads TGTGCCAGCAGCTCTAGAAGGGACAGTCCCACAGATACGCAGTATTTT. Translating it yields CASSSRRDSPTDTQYF.

A few counts support this clone. V is TRBV30 and J is TRBJ2-7; the match to TRBD1 covers 7 bases. Germline CDR1 GTSNPN, CDR2 SVGIG (reference sequence). The junction had 3 bases not matched to a gene; V was cut back by 5 bases and J by 5 bases. The CDR3 loop spans 11 amino acids. In DNA, the CDR3 is TGTGCCTGGGGTGACAGGGACGAGCAGTACTTC. As protein: CAWGDRDEQYF.

V gene TRBV5-6 combines with J gene TRBJ1-1, with TRBD1 as a possible D gene (5 bases). Trimming took off 5 bases at V and 3 bases at J, with 11 bases between the two ends. Germline lookup yields CDR1 SGHDT and CDR2 YYEEEE. The CDR3 totals 13 residues. The CDR3 DNA reads as TGTGCCAGCAGACGACCCAGGGACACTGAAGCTTTCTTT. Its translation: CASRRPRDTEAFF.

This sequence joins TRBV11-2 and TRBJ2-5; 11 nucleotides match TRBD2. Germline V gives CDR1 SGHAT, CDR2 FQNNGV. The CDR3 has 15 residues. V gave up 3 bases and J gave up 4 bases; unmatched junction bases: 4. The CDR3 DNA follows: TGTGCCAGCAGCTTTTCCGGACTAGCGGGAGAGACCCAGTACTTC. It translates to CASSFSGLAGETQYF.

This chain joins TRBV20-1 and TRBJ1-1; D not resolved. The germline CDR1 and CDR2 sequences are DFQATT and SNEGSKA (reference sequence). The CDR3 has 11 amino acids. Between the trimmed V and J ends, which lost 6 bases and 2 bases, there was a span of 7 bases. The CDR3 coding sequence is TGCAGTGCCCCGGGAAACACTGAAGCTTTCTTT. This sequence encodes CSAPGNTEAFF.

The chain joins TRBV18 to TRBJ1-2, with 7 bases that match TRBD1. Trimming removed 2 bases from V and 6 bases from J; junction bases left unmatched: 9. This CDR3 region has 15 residues. The germline gives CDR1 KGHSH, CDR2 LQKENI. The CDR3 is CASSPETGRIDGYTF. CDR3 in DNA: TGTGCCAGCTCACCAGAGACAGGGAGGATAGATGGCTACACCTTC.

This clone was recorded once. The chain links TRBV11-2 to TRBJ1-1, with 7 bases matching TRBD1. The CDR3 length is 12 residues. Germline V gene lookup returns CDR1 SGHAT and CDR2 FQNNGV. J was trimmed by 8 bases and V by 3 bases; bases with no gene match: 3. The CDR3 spells CASSFGDREAFF. CDR3 DNA sequence: TGTGCCAGCAGCTTTGGGGACAGAGAAGCTTTCTTT.

This clone was seen a few times. The chain is built from TRBV2 and TRBJ1-5, with D possibly matching TRBD1 (5 bases). CDR1 and CDR2 (germline): SNHLY, FYNNEI. This CDR3 region has 14 residues. Trimming removed 5 bases at V and 7 bases at J, with 15 bases between. CDR3: CASSKGGDWQPQHF. CDR3 DNA sequence: TGTGCCAGCAGTAAGGGAGGGGATTGGCAGCCCCAGCATTTT.

V usage is TRBV11-2 and J usage is TRBJ2-3; 9 bases align to TRBD2. CDR1 is SGHAT, CDR2 FQNNGV, per germline. Trimming removed 6 bases from V and 0 bases from J; junction bases left unmatched: 16. CDR3 length equals 19 residues. CDR3 residues: CASRNNGGSGSDSTDTQYF. As DNA, the CDR3 is TGTGCCAGCAGAAACAATGGGGGTAGCGGGAGTGATAGCACAGATACGCAGTATTTT.

This chain joins TRBV21-1 and TRBJ2-7; TRBD1 was called by the table and not checked on the DNA. TRBV21-1 is shown as a pseudogene. The CDR3 loop spans 15 amino acids. CDR3 amino acids: CASSPIGQGIHEQYF. In DNA form, the CDR3 reads TGTGCCAGCAGCCCAATTGGACAGGGGATCCACGAGCAGTACTTC.

The chain joins TRBV25-1 to TRBJ1-4; D perhaps matches TRBD1 (5 bases). The CDR3 has 15 amino acids. The germline V and J ends were trimmed by 5 bases and 7 bases, with 17 bases remaining between them. Germline V gene lookup returns CDR1 MGHDK and CDR2 SYGVNS. This CDR3 reads CASSRTRASSEKLFF. CDR3 coding DNA: TGTGCCAGCAGTCGTACCAGGGCCTCTTCTGAAAAACTGTTTTTT.

The rearrangement links TRBV18 to TRBJ2-1; TRBD1 aligns across 9 bases. CDR1 is KGHSH, CDR2 LQKENI, per germline. Trimming at V came to 1 base and at J to 8 bases, leaving 6 bases not matched to a gene. CDR3 size: 15 residues. CDR3 coding DNA: TGTGCCAGCTCACCACGGGGGACAGGGTTGGATGAGCAGTTCTTC. It specifies CASSPRGTGLDEQFF.

The chain uses TRBV7-8 and TRBJ2-7; 8 positions match TRBD2. V shed 6 bases, J shed 0 bases, and the junction held 7 bases outside the gene matches. Looked up from germline, CDR1 is SGHVS and CDR2 is FQNEAQ. This CDR3 is 15 amino acids long. In nucleotides, the CDR3 is TGTGCCAGCAGGCAAGACCTAGCGGGCTCCTACGAGCAGTACTTC. Translating it yields CASRQDLAGSYEQYF.

The chain joins TRBV12-3 or TRBV12-4 to TRBJ1-2; possibly TRBD1 for D (6 bases). V lost 5 bases, J lost 4 bases, and 11 bases lay in between. CDR3 length equals 13 residues. In nucleotides, the CDR3 is TGTGCCAGCAGTCGAGGGGGACGCTATGGCTACACCTTC. Encoded protein: CASSRGGRYGYTF.

In its sample, this clone was seen a few times. The chain uses TRBV28 and TRBJ1-4; D call uncertain. This CDR3 has 12 residues. Per germline, CDR1 MDHEN and CDR2 SYDVKM. V gave up 6 bases and J gave up 4 bases, with 6 bases separating them. The CDR3, as DNA: TGTGCCAGCAGGAGGGTTAATGAAAAACTGTTTTTT. Protein sequence: CASRRVNEKLFF.

The chain is built from TRBV7-2 and TRBJ2-7, with TRBD2 matching 11 bases. This CDR3 is built from 15 residues. The germline V gene encodes CDR1 SGHTA and CDR2 FQGNSA. With V trimmed by 5 bases and J by 5 bases, 8 bases remained unmatched. The CDR3 reads CASSVQLAGVNEQYF. CDR3 bases: TGTGCCAGCAGCGTCCAACTAGCGGGAGTCAACGAGCAGTACTTC.